The clone carrying this TCR beta chain was recorded many times. The data originate from a study of regulatory T cells in long-lasting Graves disease. Sequencing libraries for TCR beta were prepared with iRepertoire HTBI primers and Arm-PCR of CDR3 regions. TCRdb re-analysed the multiplex PCR reads in MiXCR, keeping a single row per CDR3 protein. The sample consists of some 460,000 distinct CDR3 sequences, 15% to 20% of them appearing once. The CDR3 sequence is 14 residues long. V was clipped by 2 bases and J by 5 bases, with 9 bases between them. Looked up from germline, CDR1 is MDHEN and CDR2 is SYDVKM. Time point: newly diagnosed GD, antithyroid drugs for less than 3 months. The TCR library was made from RNA that had been extracted from PBMCs in TRIzol. This same sample was also taken into another study, of T cells in Graves' hyperthyroidism and ophthalmopathy.

This clonotype originated in a man in his forties with Graves disease. The sequencing here drew on peripheral blood mononuclear cells (PBMCs), taken at new diagnosis, from a patient treated with antithyroid drugs. The rearrangement links TRBV28 to TRBJ2-2, with D possibly being TRBD2 (5 bases). The CDR3 DNA follows: TGTGCCAGCAGTTTACCCACGGGGACCGGGGAGCTGTTTTTT. As protein: CASSLPTGTGELFF. Using reference TRBV28 and TRBJ2-2 for the parts outside the CDR3, the full variable domain is DVKVTQSSRYLVKRTGEKVFLECVQDMDHENMFWYRQDPGLGLRLIYFSYDVKMKEKGDIPEGYSVSREKKERFSLILESASTNQTSMYLCASSLPTGTGELFFGEGSRLTVL.